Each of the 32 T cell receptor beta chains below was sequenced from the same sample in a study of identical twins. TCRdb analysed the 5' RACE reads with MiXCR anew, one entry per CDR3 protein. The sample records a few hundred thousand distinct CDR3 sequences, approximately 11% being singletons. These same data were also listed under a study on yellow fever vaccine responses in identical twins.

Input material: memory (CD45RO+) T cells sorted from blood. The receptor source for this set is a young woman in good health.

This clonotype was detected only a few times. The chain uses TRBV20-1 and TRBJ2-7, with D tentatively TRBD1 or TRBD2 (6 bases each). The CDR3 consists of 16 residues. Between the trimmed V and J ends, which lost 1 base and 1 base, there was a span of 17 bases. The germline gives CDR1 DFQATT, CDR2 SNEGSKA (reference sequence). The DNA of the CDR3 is TGCAGTGCTAGAGTTGGGGGGCGATTAGGATCCTACGAGCAGTACTTC. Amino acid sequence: CSARVGGRLGSYEQYF.

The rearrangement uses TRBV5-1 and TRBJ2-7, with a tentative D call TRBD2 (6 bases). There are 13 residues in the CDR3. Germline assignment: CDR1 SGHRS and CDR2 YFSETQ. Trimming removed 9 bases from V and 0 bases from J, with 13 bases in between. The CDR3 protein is CATGTFYSYEQYF. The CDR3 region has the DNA TGCGCCACCGGGACTTTCTACTCCTACGAGCAGTACTTC. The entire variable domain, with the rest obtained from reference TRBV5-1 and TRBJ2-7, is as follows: KAGVTQTPRYLIKTRGQQVTLSCSPISGHRSVSWYQQTPGQGLQFLFEYFSETQRNKGNFPGRFSGRQFSNSRSEMNVSTLELGDSALYLCATGTFYSYEQYFGPGTRLTVT.

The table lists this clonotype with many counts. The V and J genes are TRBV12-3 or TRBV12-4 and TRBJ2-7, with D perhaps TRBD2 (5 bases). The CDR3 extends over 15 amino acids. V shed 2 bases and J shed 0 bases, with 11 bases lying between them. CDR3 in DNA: TGTGCCAGCAGTTTACGCGGGCCAAGCTCCTACGAGCAGTACTTC. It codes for CASSLRGPSSYEQYF.

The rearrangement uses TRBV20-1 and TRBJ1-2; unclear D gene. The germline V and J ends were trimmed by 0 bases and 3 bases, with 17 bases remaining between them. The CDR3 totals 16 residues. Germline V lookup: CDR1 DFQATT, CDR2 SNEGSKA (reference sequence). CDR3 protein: CSARDGRLHAHYGYTF. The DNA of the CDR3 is TGCAGTGCTAGAGATGGGCGGTTACATGCCCACTATGGCTACACCTTC.

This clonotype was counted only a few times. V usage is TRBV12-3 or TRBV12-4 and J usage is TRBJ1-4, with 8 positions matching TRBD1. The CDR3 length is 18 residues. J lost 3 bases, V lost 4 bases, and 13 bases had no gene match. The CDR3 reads CASSSGGLFLRANEKLFF. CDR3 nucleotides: TGTGCCAGCAGTTCAGGGGGCCTGTTCCTAAGGGCTAATGAAAAACTGTTTTTT.

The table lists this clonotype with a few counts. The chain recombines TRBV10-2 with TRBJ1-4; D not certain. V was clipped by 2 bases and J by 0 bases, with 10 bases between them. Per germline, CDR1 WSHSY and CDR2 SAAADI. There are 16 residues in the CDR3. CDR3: CASSELRPSTNEKLFF. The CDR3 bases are TGCGCCAGCAGTGAGCTCCGTCCCTCAACTAATGAAAAACTGTTTTTT.

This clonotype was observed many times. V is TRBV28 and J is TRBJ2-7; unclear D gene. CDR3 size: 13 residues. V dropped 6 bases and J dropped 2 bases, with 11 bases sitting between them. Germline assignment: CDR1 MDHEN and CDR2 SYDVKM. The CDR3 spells CASRHRDPYEQYF. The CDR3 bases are TGTGCCAGCAGACACCGAGACCCCTACGAGCAGTACTTC.

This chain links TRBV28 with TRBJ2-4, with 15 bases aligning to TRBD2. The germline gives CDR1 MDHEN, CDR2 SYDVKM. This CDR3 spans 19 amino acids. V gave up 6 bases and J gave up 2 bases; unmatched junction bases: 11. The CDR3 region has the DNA TGTGCCAGCAGCGGAGGACTAGCGGGAGGGATATTAACCAAAAACATTCAGTACTTC. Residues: CASSGGLAGGILTKNIQYF. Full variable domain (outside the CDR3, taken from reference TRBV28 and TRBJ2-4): DVKVTQSSRYLVKRTGEKVFLECVQDMDHENMFWYRQDPGLGLRLIYFSYDVKMKEKGDIPEGYSVSREKKERFSLILESASTNQTSMYLCASSGGLAGGILTKNIQYFGAGTRLSVL.

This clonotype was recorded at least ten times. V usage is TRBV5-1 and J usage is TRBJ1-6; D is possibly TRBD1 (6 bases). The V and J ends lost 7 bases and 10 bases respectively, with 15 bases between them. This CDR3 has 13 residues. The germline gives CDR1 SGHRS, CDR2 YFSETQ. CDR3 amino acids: CASRDTTDSPLHF. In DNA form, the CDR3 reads TGCGCCAGCCGGGACACCACGGACTCACCCCTCCACTTT.

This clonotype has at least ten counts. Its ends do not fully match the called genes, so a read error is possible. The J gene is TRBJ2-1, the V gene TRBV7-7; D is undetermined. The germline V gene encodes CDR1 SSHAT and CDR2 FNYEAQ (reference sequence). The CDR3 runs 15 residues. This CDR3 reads CASSLVLGLGNEQFF. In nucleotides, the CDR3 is TGTGCTAGCAGCTTAGTACTCGGGTTAGGCAATGAGCAGTTCTTC. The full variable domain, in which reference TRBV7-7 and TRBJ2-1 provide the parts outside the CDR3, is GAGVSQSPRYKVTKRGQDVTLRCDPISSHATLYWYQQALGQGPEFLTYFNYEAQPDKSGLPSDRFSAERPEGSISTLTIQRTEQRDSAMYRCASSLVLGLGNEQFFGPGTRLTVL.

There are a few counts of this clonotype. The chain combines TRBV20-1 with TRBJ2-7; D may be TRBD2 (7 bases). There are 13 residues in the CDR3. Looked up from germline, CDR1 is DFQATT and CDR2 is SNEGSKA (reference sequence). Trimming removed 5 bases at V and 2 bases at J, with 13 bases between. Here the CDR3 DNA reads TGCAGTGCTCCCGGGGGGCTTGCCTACGAGCAGTACTTC. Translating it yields CSAPGGLAYEQYF.

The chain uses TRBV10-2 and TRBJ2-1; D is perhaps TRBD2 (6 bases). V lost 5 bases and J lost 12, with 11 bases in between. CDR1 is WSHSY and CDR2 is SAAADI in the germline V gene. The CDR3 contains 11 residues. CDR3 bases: TGCGCCAGCAGTATTAGCGGTGCGCAGTTCTTC. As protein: CASSISGAQFF.

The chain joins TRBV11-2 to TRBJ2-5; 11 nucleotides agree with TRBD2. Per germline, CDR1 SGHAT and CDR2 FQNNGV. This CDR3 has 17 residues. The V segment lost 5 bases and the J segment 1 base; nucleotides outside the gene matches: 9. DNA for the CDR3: TGTGCCAGCAGCCCGGGGGATCTAGCGGGAGGCCAAGAGACCCAGTACTTC. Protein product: CASSPGDLAGGQETQYF.

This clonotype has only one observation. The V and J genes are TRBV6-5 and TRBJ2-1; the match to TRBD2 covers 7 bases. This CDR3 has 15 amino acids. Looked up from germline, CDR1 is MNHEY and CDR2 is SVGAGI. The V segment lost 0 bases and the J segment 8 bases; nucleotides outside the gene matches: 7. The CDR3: CASSYSRTRLHEQFF. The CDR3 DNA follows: TGTGCCAGCAGTTACTCGCGGACTAGACTCCATGAGCAGTTCTTC.

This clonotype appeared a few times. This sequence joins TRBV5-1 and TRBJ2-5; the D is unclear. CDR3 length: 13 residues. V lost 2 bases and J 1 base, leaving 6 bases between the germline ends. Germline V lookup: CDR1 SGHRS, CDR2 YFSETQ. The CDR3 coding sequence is TGCGCCAGCAGCTTATACACCCAAGAGACCCAGTACTTC. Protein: CASSLYTQETQYF.

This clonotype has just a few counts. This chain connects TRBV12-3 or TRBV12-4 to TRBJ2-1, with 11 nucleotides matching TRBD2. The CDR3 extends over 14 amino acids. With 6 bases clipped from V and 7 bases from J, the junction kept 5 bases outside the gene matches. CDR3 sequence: CASSPGTSGNEQFF. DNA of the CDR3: TGTGCCAGCAGCCCCGGGACTAGCGGAAATGAGCAGTTCTTC.

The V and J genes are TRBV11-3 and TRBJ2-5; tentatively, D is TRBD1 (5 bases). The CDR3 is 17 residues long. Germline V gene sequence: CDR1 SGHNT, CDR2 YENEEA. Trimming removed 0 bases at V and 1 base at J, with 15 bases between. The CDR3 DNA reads TGTGCCAGCAGCTTAGATCTACCAGGGAAGGTCCAAGAGACCCAGTACTTC. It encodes CASSLDLPGKVQETQYF.

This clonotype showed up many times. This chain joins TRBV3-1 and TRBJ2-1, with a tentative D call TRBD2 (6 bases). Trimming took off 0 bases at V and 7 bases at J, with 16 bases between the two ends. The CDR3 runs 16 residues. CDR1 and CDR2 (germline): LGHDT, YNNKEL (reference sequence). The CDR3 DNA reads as TGTGCCAGCAGCCAAGATAAGTGGGTTCTAGCGAATGAGCAGTTCTTC. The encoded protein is CASSQDKWVLANEQFF.

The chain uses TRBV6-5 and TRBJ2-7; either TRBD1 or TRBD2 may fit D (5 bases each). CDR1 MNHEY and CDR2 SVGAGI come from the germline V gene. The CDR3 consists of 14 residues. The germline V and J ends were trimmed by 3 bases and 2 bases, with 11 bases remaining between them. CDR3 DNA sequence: TGTGCCAGCAGTTATCCGGGACGGCCCTACGAGCAGTACTTC. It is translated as CASSYPGRPYEQYF.

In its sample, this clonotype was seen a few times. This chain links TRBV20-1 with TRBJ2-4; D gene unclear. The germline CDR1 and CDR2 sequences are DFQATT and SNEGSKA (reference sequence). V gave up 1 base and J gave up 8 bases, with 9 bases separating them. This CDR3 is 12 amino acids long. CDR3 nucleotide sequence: TGCAGTGCTAGAGTCACGACCGACATTCAGTACTTC. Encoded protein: CSARVTTDIQYF.

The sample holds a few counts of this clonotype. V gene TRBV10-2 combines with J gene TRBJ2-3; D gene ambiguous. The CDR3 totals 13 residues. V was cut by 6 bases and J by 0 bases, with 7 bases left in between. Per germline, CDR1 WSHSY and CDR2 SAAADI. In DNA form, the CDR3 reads TGCGCCAGCAGCGAGGACAGCACAGATACGCAGTATTTT. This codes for CASSEDSTDTQYF.

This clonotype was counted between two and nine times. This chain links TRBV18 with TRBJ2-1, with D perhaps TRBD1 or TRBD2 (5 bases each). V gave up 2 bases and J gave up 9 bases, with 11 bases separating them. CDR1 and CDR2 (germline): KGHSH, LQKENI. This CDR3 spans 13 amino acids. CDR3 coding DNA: TGTGCCAGCTCACCAGGGGGTCGAGGTGAGCAGTTCTTC. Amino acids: CASSPGGRGEQFF. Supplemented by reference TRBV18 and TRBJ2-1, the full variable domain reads NAGVMQNPRHLVRRRGQEARLRCSPMKGHSHVYWYRQLPEEGLKFMVYLQKENIIDESGMPKERFSAEFPKEGPSILRIQQVVRGDSAAYFCASSPGGRGEQFFGPGTRLTVL.

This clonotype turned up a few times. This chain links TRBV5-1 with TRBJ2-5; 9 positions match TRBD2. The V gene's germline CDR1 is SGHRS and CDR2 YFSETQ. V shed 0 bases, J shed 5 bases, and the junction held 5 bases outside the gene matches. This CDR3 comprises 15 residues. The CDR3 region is CASSLVGTSLETQYF. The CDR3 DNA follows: TGCGCCAGCAGCTTGGTTGGGACTAGCTTGGAGACCCAGTACTTC.

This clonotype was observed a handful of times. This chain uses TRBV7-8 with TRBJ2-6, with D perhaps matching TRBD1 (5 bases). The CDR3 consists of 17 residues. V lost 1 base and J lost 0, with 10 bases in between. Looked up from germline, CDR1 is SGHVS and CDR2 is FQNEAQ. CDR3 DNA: TGTGCCAGCAGCTTAGACAGGCTCCTCTCTGGGGCCAACGTCCTGACTTTC. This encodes CASSLDRLLSGANVLTF.

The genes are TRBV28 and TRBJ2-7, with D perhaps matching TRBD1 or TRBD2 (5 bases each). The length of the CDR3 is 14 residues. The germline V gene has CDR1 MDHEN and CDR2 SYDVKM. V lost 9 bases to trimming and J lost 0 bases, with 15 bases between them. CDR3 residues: CASLRGASSYEQYF. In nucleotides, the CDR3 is TGTGCCAGTCTGAGGGGCGCTAGCTCCTACGAGCAGTACTTC. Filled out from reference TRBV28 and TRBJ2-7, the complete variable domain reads DVKVTQSSRYLVKRTGEKVFLECVQDMDHENMFWYRQDPGLGLRLIYFSYDVKMKEKGDIPEGYSVSREKKERFSLILESASTNQTSMYLCASLRGASSYEQYFGPGTRLTVT.

The CDR3 here is CASSPPGPNTEAFF. CDR3 in DNA: TGTGCCAGCAGCCCCCCAGGGCCGAACACTGAAGCTTTCTTT. V gene TRBV3-1 combines with J gene TRBJ1-1, with D possibly TRBD1 on 5 matching bases. V lost 4 bases to trimming and J lost 1 base, with 10 bases between them. Germline values: CDR1 LGHDT, CDR2 YNNKEL (reference sequence). The CDR3 is 14 residues long.

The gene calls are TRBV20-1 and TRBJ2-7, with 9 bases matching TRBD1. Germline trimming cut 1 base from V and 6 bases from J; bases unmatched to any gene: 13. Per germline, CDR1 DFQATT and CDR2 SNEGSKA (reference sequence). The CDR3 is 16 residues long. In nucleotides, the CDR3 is TGCAGTGCTAGAGCAAGAGCGGGACAGGGACGAATCGAGCAGTACTTC. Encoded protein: CSARARAGQGRIEQYF.

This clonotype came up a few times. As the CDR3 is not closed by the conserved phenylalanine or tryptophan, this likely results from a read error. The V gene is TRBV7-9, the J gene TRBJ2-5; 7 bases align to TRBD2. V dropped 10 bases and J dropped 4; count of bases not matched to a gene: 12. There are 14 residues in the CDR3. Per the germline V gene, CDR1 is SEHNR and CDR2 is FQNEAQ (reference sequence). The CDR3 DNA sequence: TGTGCCACCAGTACGGGAGGTTTCGGAGAGACCCAGTACTCC. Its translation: CATSTGGFGETQYS.

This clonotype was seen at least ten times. This chain's CDR3 is CASSQSSGRTGELFF. The CDR3 DNA reads as TGTGCCAGCAGCCAATCTAGCGGGAGAACCGGGGAGCTGTTTTTT. The chain has TRBV28 and TRBJ2-2; 10 nucleotides align to TRBD2. Trimming cost V 6 bases and J 5 bases; bases outside gene matches: 6. Germline V CDR1 and CDR2: MDHEN, SYDVKM. The CDR3 is made up of 15 amino acids.

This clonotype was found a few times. The CDR3 DNA is TGTGCCAGCACCCTCGGGAACACTGAAGCTTTCTTT. Its translation: CASTLGNTEAFF. V is TRBV12-3 or TRBV12-4 and J is TRBJ1-1; D uncertain. Trimming stripped 7 bases from V and 1 base from J, with 7 bases between. The CDR3 spans 12 residues.

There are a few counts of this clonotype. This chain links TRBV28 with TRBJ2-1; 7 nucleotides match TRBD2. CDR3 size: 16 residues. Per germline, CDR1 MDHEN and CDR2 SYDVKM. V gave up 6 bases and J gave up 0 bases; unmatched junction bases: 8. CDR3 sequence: CASSSLAGSSYNEQFF. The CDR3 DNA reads TGTGCCAGCAGCTCTTTAGCGGGCAGCTCCTACAATGAGCAGTTCTTC.

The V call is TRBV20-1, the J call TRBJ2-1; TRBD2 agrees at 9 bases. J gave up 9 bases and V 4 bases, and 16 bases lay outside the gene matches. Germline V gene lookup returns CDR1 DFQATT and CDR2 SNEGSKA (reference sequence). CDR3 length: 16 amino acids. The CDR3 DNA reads TGCAGTGCTAAGGGTGGCGGGGGGGCTAAGACGGTTGAGCAGTTCTTC. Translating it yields CSAKGGGGAKTVEQFF.